This T cell receptor (beta chain) stems from a study of post-analysis software for immune sequencing data. As for the study in general: Disease trajectories encompassed relapsing-remitting, secondary progressive and progressive-relapsing multiple sclerosis.

On this clonotype: As yet, its antigen is unknown.

Unique molecular identifiers tagged the TCR beta cDNA libraries. Each CDR3 protein is one row after TCRdb ran MiXCR on the PCR reads. The table lists approximately 250,000 distinct CDR3 sequences, 36% of them singletons. Study-wide findings and caveats: Patients used about 5 TRBV segments, including TRBV5-6, TRBV5-1 and TRBV20-1, more often than controls.

Germline V gene lookup returns CDR1 LGHDT and CDR2 YNNKEL (reference sequence). This CDR3 comprises 23 residues. This chain links TRBV3-1 with TRBJ2-1; 7 bases are a match to TRBD1. Gene TRBJ2-7 matches the end of the DNA better, so the J call may be wrong. Material for sequencing was blood. This clonotype originated in a girl under 18 with multiple sclerosis. The DNA for the CDR3 is TGTGCCAGCAGCCTCCTCCGGGGACAGAAGGGGTTAAACCCCCTTAGCTCCTACAATGAGCAGTACTTC. Amino acids: CASSLLRGQKGLNPLSSYNEQYF.